One sample yielded the 15 T cell receptor beta chains listed below, sequenced in a study of Ad26.COV2.S vaccination and SARS-CoV-2 variants. As to treatment: about 20 received Ad26.COV2.S at low or high dose, single or two shots; 5 received placebo; per-sample allocation not given. The investigators took samples on day 63 after the first vaccine or placebo injection. Assay: immunoSEQ multiplex PCR; the TCRdb copy retains only in-frame clones and omits some. Of some 480,000 clones listed, approximately 90% were seen once; the top ten hold 9.5% to 15%. Here the sequenced sample was peripheral blood, taken in a trial of Ad26.COV2.S vaccine versus placebo. The receptor source for this set is a person aged 18-65 years who received the Ad26.COV2.S COVID-19 vaccine or a placebo.

The CDR3 is CASRPWGGMEETQYF. CDR3 sequence (DNA): TGTGCCAGCCGACCGTGGGGGGGTATGGAAGAGACCCAGTACTTC. This chain connects TRBV28 to TRBJ2-5; 7 nucleotides agree with TRBD2. Germline CDR1 and CDR2: MDHEN and SYDVKM. The CDR3 covers 15 residues. V lost 8 bases and J lost 3; bases outside the gene matches: 12.

This clone was detected only a few times. The chain carries TRBV2 and TRBJ2-3; no clear D. This CDR3 has 13 amino acids. Trimming stripped 10 bases from V and 4 bases from J, with 15 bases between. Per germline, CDR1 SNHLY and CDR2 FYNNEI. CDR3 nucleotides: TGTGCCAACCCGCCCACCCTTGCAGATACGCAGTATTTT. This gives the protein CANPPTLADTQYF.

This sequence joins TRBV20-1 and TRBJ2-3; D remains ambiguous. Trimming removed 7 bases from V and 2 bases from J, with 7 bases in between. The CDR3 is 11 residues long. The germline V gene encodes CDR1 DFQATT and CDR2 SNEGSKA (reference sequence). The CDR3: CSELITDTQYF. In DNA, the CDR3 is TGCAGTGAACTAATCACAGATACGCAGTATTTT.

The rearrangement joins TRBV24-1 to TRBJ1-1, with D hard to call. Germline CDR1 reads KGHDR; CDR2 reads SFDVKD. The CDR3 spans 14 residues. Trimming took off 2 bases at V and 4 bases at J, with 10 bases between the two ends. CDR3 nucleotides: TGTGCCACCAGTGATTCTACACGGGGCACTGAAGCTTTCTTT. Amino acid sequence: CATSDSTRGTEAFF.

The gene calls are TRBV27 and TRBJ2-7; D is uncertain. The V end lost 2 bases, the J end lost 3 bases, and 2 bases lay between the germline ends. Germline-derived CDR1 and CDR2 are MNHEY and SMNVEV (reference sequence). This CDR3 is built from 11 residues. The CDR3 DNA sequence: TGTGCCAGCAGTTTACACTACGAGCAGTACTTC. Its translation is CASSLHYEQYF.

The chain carries TRBV9 and TRBJ1-4; D gene ambiguous. Between the trimmed V and J ends, which lost 0 bases and 4 bases, there was a span of 13 bases. This CDR3 comprises 16 residues. Germline lookup yields CDR1 SGDLS and CDR2 YYNGEE. CDR3 bases: TGTGCCAGCAGCGTAGATGGGGTCGGGAATAATGAAAAACTGTTTTTT. Protein: CASSVDGVGNNEKLFF.

CDR3 amino acids: CATSDSGVLRTDTQYF. CDR3 DNA: TGTGCCACCAGTGATTCGGGGGTCCTTCGAACAGATACGCAGTATTTT. J is TRBJ2-3 and V is TRBV24-1; maybe TRBD2 (6 bases). CDR1 is KGHDR, CDR2 SFDVKD, per germline. V dropped 2 bases and J dropped 3 bases, with 14 bases sitting between them. The CDR3 is 16 amino acids.

The CDR3 is CASSSPAEQYF. CDR3 nucleotide sequence: TGTGCCAGCAGTTCCCCCGCCGAGCAGTACTTC. The chain joins TRBV28 to TRBJ2-7; no firm D call. The CDR3 extends over 11 amino acids. Germline loops: CDR1 MDHEN, CDR2 SYDVKM. Trimming took 4 bases from V and 6 from J, leaving 7 bases between them.

The CDR3, as DNA: TGCGCCAGCAGCCCCACCCTCACCTACGAGCAGTACTTC. Its protein product is CASSPTLTYEQYF. The genes are TRBV4-1 and TRBJ2-7; no reliable D call. This CDR3 comprises 13 residues. V was pared by 4 bases and J by 2 bases, with 9 bases between. CDR1 is MGHRA and CDR2 is YSYEKL in the germline V gene.

The genes are TRBV5-1 and TRBJ2-2; 9 nucleotides match TRBD2. V dropped 4 bases and J dropped 4; count of bases not matched to a gene: 5. Germline values: CDR1 SGHRS, CDR2 YFSETQ. The CDR3 has 15 amino acids. The CDR3 spells CASSLSGSGTGELFF. CDR3 bases: TGCGCCAGCAGCCTTAGCGGGAGCGGCACCGGGGAGCTGTTTTTT.

V usage is TRBV3-1 (or the pseudogene TRBV3-2) and J usage is TRBJ1-2, with a tentative D call TRBD1 (5 bases). CDR1 LGHDT and CDR2 YNNKEL come from the germline V gene (reference sequence). Trimming took 1 base from V and 7 from J, leaving 16 bases between them. The CDR3 totals 15 residues. CDR3 sequence reads: CASSQAGILTGGYTF. The CDR3 DNA is TGTGCCAGCAGCCAAGCAGGGATCCTCACGGGTGGCTACACCTTC.

The V call is TRBV7-9, the J call TRBJ2-2, with TRBD2 identical over 14 bases. Trimming at V came to 5 bases and at J to 5 bases, leaving 10 bases not matched to a gene. There are 18 residues in the CDR3. Germline CDR1 is SEHNR and CDR2 is FQNEAQ (reference sequence). CDR3 residues: CASSAPRTSGGRTGELFF. The CDR3 DNA is TGTGCCAGCAGCGCACCCAGGACTAGCGGGGGGAGGACCGGGGAGCTGTTTTTT. Combining the CDR3 with reference TRBV7-9 and TRBJ2-2 gives the whole variable domain DTGVSQNPRHKITKRGQNVTFRCDPISEHNRLYWYRQTLGQGPEFLTYFQNEAQLEKSRLLSDRFSAERPKGSFSTLEIQRTEQGDSAMYLCASSAPRTSGGRTGELFFGEGSRLTVL.

This clone has only a few counts. The chain has TRBV5-6 and TRBJ1-3, with TRBD1 matching over 7 bases. With 4 bases clipped from V and 0 bases from J, the junction kept 16 bases outside the gene matches. This CDR3 is built from 19 residues. Germline values: CDR1 SGHDT, CDR2 YYEEEE. CDR3 nucleotides: TGTGCCAGCAGCCCTACGACAGGGAGCCCTCGACACTCTGGAAACACCATATATTTT. This translates into CASSPTTGSPRHSGNTIYF.

This CDR3 is CSVGTPGTQYF. In nucleotides, the CDR3 is TGCAGCGTTGGGACCCCGGGGACCCAGTACTTC. The rearrangement uses TRBV29-1 and TRBJ2-5; D uncertain. The germline V and J ends were trimmed by 4 bases and 7 bases, with 10 bases remaining between them. This CDR3 has 11 amino acids. Per the germline V gene, CDR1 is SQVTM and CDR2 is ANQGSEA.

The chain is built from TRBV7-2 and TRBJ2-1, with a possible D match to TRBD1 (6 bases). CDR1 and CDR2 (germline): SGHTA, FQGNSA. The CDR3 contains 15 residues. V lost 8 bases, J lost 0 bases, and 14 bases lay in between. The CDR3 DNA follows: TGTGCCAGCCGAGGGGGTCCGAGCTCCTACAATGAGCAGTTCTTC. This codes for CASRGGPSSYNEQFF.